This TCR beta chain was profiled in a study of early stage breast cancer tumors (dated by TCRdb to between 2016 and 2019). Some background on the complete study: Of the roughly 17 invasive breast tumors, 12 to 13 were found to be estrogen receptor-positive, progesterone receptor-positive and HER2-negative. Of the roughly twelve ER+/PR+/HER2- tumors, eight were classified as invasive ductal carcinomas and four as invasive lobular carcinomas. The samples as a whole yielded around 2.5 million detected templates, corresponding to about 1.1 million unique clonotypes. A read coverage of roughly 10-fold per sample was achieved on average.

The full study reports these points: Compared with adjacent normal breast tissue, tumors had higher clonality and 2.5 to 3-fold greater T cell density. Chain pairing and functional markers such as CD4, CD8 and FOXP3 were missed by bulk genomic DNA sequencing of unsorted cells. Because the cohort was small, a breakdown by tumor subtype could not be done. Enriched TCRB sequences shared across patients were mostly commonly generated sequences, unlikely to play an important role in the tumor microenvironment. Repertoires from blood and normal breast were more alike than repertoires from blood and tumor, and in 14 of 16 patients, comparing each tissue with blood separated tumor from normal.

The study profiled bulk TCR beta-chain repertoires in matched peripheral blood, tumor and adjacent normal breast tissue taken from about 15 patients with early-stage breast cancer. Before surgery, about 5-11 mL of whole blood was collected into EDTA tubes and then processed within 2 hours. Ficoll-Paque centrifugation in SepMate-50 tubes was used to isolate peripheral blood mononuclear cells. For storage in liquid nitrogen, PBMCs were cryopreserved as aliquots of about 1.9 to 4 million cells in about 90% FBS with roughly 10% DMSO. The Qiagen AllPrep DNA/RNA Mini kit was used to extract genomic DNA. The germline V gene provides CDR1 SNHLY and CDR2 FYNNEI. V is cut by 1 base and J by 4 bases, and the space between the germline ends is 5 bases. Measured from the cysteine to the phenylalanine, the CDR3 is 13 residues long. Only the CDR3 DNA stays, 39 bases, in frame from base 1. This clone was seen only a few times. This clone's antigen is unknown. There are no base qualities to consult, and no much larger clone falls within one base.

Each sample was amplified as two independent genomic DNA replicates: about 0.47 ug for blood and approximately 1.5 ug for tumor or normal breast. TCRB sequencing of genomic DNA was carried out with the ImmunoSeq Intro kit according to the manufacturer's instructions. Multiplex PCR ran 25 to 35 cycles with proprietary primers and spike-in control sequences for absolute quantification. Single-end 150-bp reads were used to sequence an 87-bp fragment spanning the CDR3 and the flanking V and J genes. Each lane of an Illumina MiSeq using version 3.0 chemistry carried seven multiplexed samples, with two replicates per sample. The authors' pipeline ran thus. The vendor's proprietary pipeline processed the raw data and merged both replicates into a single result for each sample. Clonotypes were defined as productive rearrangements sharing the V-gene family, CDR3 amino acid sequence and J-gene segment. Clonality was computed as 1 minus the normalized Shannon entropy (Pielou evenness) of TCRB abundances. T cell density was estimated as total templates divided by the number of input cells, with the number of input cells inferred from the DNA input amount. Recon was used with default parameters to estimate total repertoire diversity and clonality. A clonotype counted as tumor-enriched if its abundance in tumor exceeded 0.1% and was at least 32-fold higher than its abundance in normal breast. Drawn from immuneACCESS, this table holds only the in-frame rearrangements with V and J called that TCRdb kept. Clones are partly lost; checked studies trace under half to an unresolved V gene and leave the rest unexplained. Clone size and the V and J calls come from that table; the DNA yielded D and trimming. The sample contains around 48,000 clones, 75% to 95% of them found a single time. About 5% of the sample rests with the top ten.

The source of this sequence is a person aged 65 to 85 with breast cancer. Source material: blood. The sequence joins TRBV2 to TRBJ2-1, with an unclear D gene assignment. The CDR3 here reads CASSEGSYNEQFF. The DNA reads as follows: TGTGCCAGCAGTGAAGGCAGTTACAATGAGCAGTTCTTC.